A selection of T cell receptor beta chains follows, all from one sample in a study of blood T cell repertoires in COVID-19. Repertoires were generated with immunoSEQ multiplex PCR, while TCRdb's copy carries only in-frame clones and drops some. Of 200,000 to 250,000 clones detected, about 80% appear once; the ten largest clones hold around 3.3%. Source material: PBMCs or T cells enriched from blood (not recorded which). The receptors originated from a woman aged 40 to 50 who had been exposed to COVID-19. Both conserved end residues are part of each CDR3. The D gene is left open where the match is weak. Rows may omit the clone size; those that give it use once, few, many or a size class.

cdr3_nt: TGCAGTGCTAGTGCCAGGGACATTCGACCCCAGCATTTT
cdr3_aa: CSASARDIRPQHF
v_call: TRBV20-1
clone_size: NA
j_call: TRBJ1-5
d_call: NA

cdr3_nt: TGTGCCAGCAAGGAGGACAGGATCCGATCACCCCTCCACTTT
cdr3_aa: CASKEDRIRSPLHF
v_call: TRBV28
clone_size: NA
j_call: TRBJ1-6
d_call: TRBD1

cdr3_nt: TGTGCCAGCAGTTTCGGGCCAATTGACAGGGAAACTACTGAAGCTTTCTTT
cdr3_aa: CASSFGPIDRETTEAFF
v_call: TRBV28
clone_size: NA
j_call: TRBJ1-1
d_call: TRBD1

cdr3_nt: TGTGCCAGCATCGGGCAGGGGCAGGGCAGCAATCAGCCCCAGCATTTT
cdr3_aa: CASIGQGQGSNQPQHF
v_call: TRBV28
clone_size: NA
j_call: TRBJ1-5
d_call: NA

cdr3_nt: TGTGCCTGGAGTGTACACGAGGGTACAGCGAGCTACACCTTC
cdr3_aa: CAWSVHEGTASYTF
v_call: TRBV30
clone_size: NA
j_call: TRBJ1-2
d_call: NA

cdr3_nt: TGTGCCAGCAGTTACTCTATAACACAGGGGGTCGATACGCAGTATTTT
cdr3_aa: CASSYSITQGVDTQYF
v_call: TRBV6-5
clone_size: once
j_call: TRBJ2-3
d_call: TRBD1

cdr3_nt: TGTGCCAGCAGCTTAGTAGTCGGGGGAAAAAACACCATATATTTT
cdr3_aa: CASSLVVGGKNTIYF
v_call: TRBV7-9
clone_size: NA
j_call: TRBJ1-3
d_call: NA

cdr3_nt: TGTGCCAGCAGGCCCCTTAGCGGGGGGGCTGCCGGGGAGCTGTTTTTT
cdr3_aa: CASRPLSGGAAGELFF
v_call: TRBV9
clone_size: NA
j_call: TRBJ2-2
d_call: TRBD2

cdr3_nt: TGCGCCAGCAGCTTGGACGGAGAGGATCAGCCCCAGCATTTT
cdr3_aa: CASSLDGEDQPQHF
v_call: TRBV5-1
clone_size: NA
j_call: TRBJ1-5
d_call: NA

cdr3_nt: TGTGCCAGCAGTTTAATCGCAGGCTACTATGGCTACACCTTC
cdr3_aa: CASSLIAGYYGYTF
v_call: TRBV27
clone_size: NA
j_call: TRBJ1-2
d_call: NA

cdr3_nt: TGTGCCAGCAGCCCCTGGGGGCTAGCCAAAAACATTCAGTACTTC
cdr3_aa: CASSPWGLAKNIQYF
v_call: TRBV3-1/TRBV3-2
clone_size: once
j_call: TRBJ2-4
d_call: NA

cdr3_nt: TGTGCCAGCAGCTTCGGTGTAACATGGAGTGGAGGCTACACCTTC
cdr3_aa: CASSFGVTWSGGYTF
v_call: TRBV5-6
clone_size: NA
j_call: TRBJ1-2
d_call: NA

cdr3_nt: TGCAGTGCTAGTGGGGACAGCTTTAAAAACATTCAGTACTTC
cdr3_aa: CSASGDSFKNIQYF
v_call: TRBV20-1
clone_size: NA
j_call: TRBJ2-4
d_call: TRBD1

cdr3_nt: TGCGCCAGCAGCTCTAGGGGGGGGACTGAAGCTTTCTTT
cdr3_aa: CASSSRGGTEAFF
v_call: TRBV5-1
clone_size: NA
j_call: TRBJ1-1
d_call: NA

cdr3_nt: TGTGCCAGCAGCACCGGGACAAGTGTAGGCTACACCTTC
cdr3_aa: CASSTGTSVGYTF
v_call: TRBV12-3/TRBV12-4
clone_size: NA
j_call: TRBJ1-2
d_call: NA

cdr3_nt: TGTGCCAGCAGCGTAGATCCGGGGACTCCCTCTGGGGCCAACGTCCTGACTTTC
cdr3_aa: CASSVDPGTPSGANVLTF
v_call: TRBV9
clone_size: NA
j_call: TRBJ2-6
d_call: NA

cdr3_nt: TGTGCCAGTAGTATAGGCGGGGGGGGAAGGTACGAGCAGTACTTC
cdr3_aa: CASSIGGGGRYEQYF
v_call: TRBV19
clone_size: NA
j_call: TRBJ2-7
d_call: TRBD2

cdr3_nt: TGCGCCAGCAGCCAAGGGGCGGGCGCAGGGGTAGGGGAAAAACTGTTTTTT
cdr3_aa: CASSQGAGAGVGEKLFF
v_call: TRBV4-1
clone_size: few
j_call: TRBJ1-4
d_call: NA

cdr3_nt: TGTGCCAGCGGTCGCGAGGGGGCTGATGGCTACACCTTC
cdr3_aa: CASGREGADGYTF
v_call: TRBV28
clone_size: NA
j_call: TRBJ1-2
d_call: TRBD1

cdr3_nt: TGTGCCAGTAGCCCCCTGCGAGGGTCGGAAGAAAAACTGTTTTTT
cdr3_aa: CASSPLRGSEEKLFF
v_call: TRBV19
clone_size: NA
j_call: TRBJ1-4
d_call: NA

cdr3_nt: TGTGCCAGCAGTGAAGCCCTTAGCGGGGTTAGCACAGATACGCAGTATTTT
cdr3_aa: CASSEALSGVSTDTQYF
v_call: TRBV2
clone_size: NA
j_call: TRBJ2-3
d_call: TRBD2

cdr3_nt: TGTGCCAGCAGCCCCAGACACGTGAACACTGAAGCTTTCTTT
cdr3_aa: CASSPRHVNTEAFF
v_call: TRBV5-6
clone_size: NA
j_call: TRBJ1-1
d_call: NA

cdr3_nt: TGTGCCAGTAGTGTGACAGGGGGATTCACTGAAGCTTTCTTT
cdr3_aa: CASSVTGGFTEAFF
v_call: TRBV19
clone_size: NA
j_call: TRBJ1-1
d_call: TRBD1

cdr3_nt: TGCAGCGGGATTGGGACAGGGGATTTGGGCTACACCTTC
cdr3_aa: CSGIGTGDLGYTF
v_call: TRBV29-1
clone_size: NA
j_call: TRBJ1-2
d_call: TRBD1

cdr3_nt: TGTGCCAGCAGCCAACAGGGCTCTGGAAACACCATATATTTT
cdr3_aa: CASSQQGSGNTIYF
v_call: TRBV2
clone_size: NA
j_call: TRBJ1-3
d_call: NA

cdr3_nt: TGTGCCAGCAGTTACGGTGGGGGGGGCCACCAAGAGACCCAGTACTTC
cdr3_aa: CASSYGGGGHQETQYF
v_call: TRBV6-5
clone_size: NA
j_call: TRBJ2-5
d_call: NA

cdr3_nt: TGTGCTAGTGGTTTAGTTGGGCTCCACCAGCCCCAGCATTTT
cdr3_aa: CASGLVGLHQPQHF
v_call: TRBV12-5
clone_size: NA
j_call: TRBJ1-5
d_call: NA

cdr3_nt: TGTGCCAGCAGCGTAGAAGCCGACAGATCCTATGGCTACACCTTC
cdr3_aa: CASSVEADRSYGYTF
v_call: TRBV9
clone_size: once
j_call: TRBJ1-2
d_call: NA

cdr3_nt: TGTGCCAGCACCACAGGACAGGGCCCTGAAGCTTTCTTT
cdr3_aa: CASTTGQGPEAFF
v_call: TRBV12-3/TRBV12-4
clone_size: NA
j_call: TRBJ1-1
d_call: TRBD1

cdr3_nt: TGTGCCATCACCGGGGACAGGGGAAACACCATATATTTT
cdr3_aa: CAITGDRGNTIYF
v_call: TRBV10-3
clone_size: NA
j_call: TRBJ1-3
d_call: TRBD1

cdr3_nt: TGTGCCAGCAGCAGAACACAGGGGGCAGATACGCAGTATTTT
cdr3_aa: CASSRTQGADTQYF
v_call: TRBV7-8
clone_size: NA
j_call: TRBJ2-3
d_call: TRBD1

cdr3_nt: TGTGCCAGCAGTACGGTCGGAGGGCGCTCAGGCACTGAAGCTTTCTTT
cdr3_aa: CASSTVGGRSGTEAFF
v_call: TRBV28
clone_size: NA
j_call: TRBJ1-1
d_call: NA

cdr3_nt: TGTGCCAGCACTACTGAGGGGGGGTTCAATGAGCAGTTCTTC
cdr3_aa: CASTTEGGFNEQFF
v_call: TRBV2
clone_size: NA
j_call: TRBJ2-1
d_call: NA

cdr3_nt: TGTGCCAGCAGTGAAAACAGGGAACCCACAGATACGCAGTATTTT
cdr3_aa: CASSENREPTDTQYF
v_call: TRBV6-1
clone_size: NA
j_call: TRBJ2-3
d_call: NA

cdr3_nt: TGTGCCAGCAGCCTCACGTACGGGACAGAGGGCAATGAGCAGTTCTTC
cdr3_aa: CASSLTYGTEGNEQFF
v_call: TRBV4-2
clone_size: NA
j_call: TRBJ2-1
d_call: TRBD1

cdr3_nt: TGTGCCAGTAGTATGGGTCCGGAGGTTGATGGCTACACCTTC
cdr3_aa: CASSMGPEVDGYTF
v_call: TRBV19
clone_size: once
j_call: TRBJ1-2
d_call: NA

cdr3_nt: TGTGCCATCAGTGGACAGGGCTCACCCCTCCACTTT
cdr3_aa: CAISGQGSPLHF
v_call: TRBV10-3
clone_size: NA
j_call: TRBJ1-6
d_call: TRBD1

cdr3_nt: TGTGCCAGCAGTTACCAGCCAGGTGCTAACTATGGCTACACCTTC
cdr3_aa: CASSYQPGANYGYTF
v_call: TRBV6-5
clone_size: NA
j_call: TRBJ1-2
d_call: NA

cdr3_nt: TGTGCCAGCTCACAGACAGGGGCCCCCGGCTATGGCTACACCTTC
cdr3_aa: CASSQTGAPGYGYTF
v_call: TRBV18
clone_size: few
j_call: TRBJ1-2
d_call: TRBD1

cdr3_nt: TGTGCCAGCAGCCCTCGACAGGGTGGGAATGAGCAGTTCTTC
cdr3_aa: CASSPRQGGNEQFF
v_call: TRBV5-8
clone_size: NA
j_call: TRBJ2-1
d_call: TRBD1

cdr3_nt: TGTGCCAGCAGCCACAGGGGGCGGTCTGGAAACACCATATATTTT
cdr3_aa: CASSHRGRSGNTIYF
v_call: TRBV6-5
clone_size: NA
j_call: TRBJ1-3
d_call: TRBD1

cdr3_nt: TGTGCCAGCACGGCGGTACTTTCAGTCGGGGAGCTGTTTTTT
cdr3_aa: CASTAVLSVGELFF
v_call: TRBV28
clone_size: NA
j_call: TRBJ2-2
d_call: NA

cdr3_nt: TGTGCCAGCAGTTACAGTGACAGGGGGGTTGGCTACACCTTC
cdr3_aa: CASSYSDRGVGYTF
v_call: TRBV6-5
clone_size: NA
j_call: TRBJ1-2
d_call: TRBD1

cdr3_nt: TGTGCCAGCAGTGATCGGGGATCTGGAAACACCATATATTTT
cdr3_aa: CASSDRGSGNTIYF
v_call: TRBV2
clone_size: NA
j_call: TRBJ1-3
d_call: NA